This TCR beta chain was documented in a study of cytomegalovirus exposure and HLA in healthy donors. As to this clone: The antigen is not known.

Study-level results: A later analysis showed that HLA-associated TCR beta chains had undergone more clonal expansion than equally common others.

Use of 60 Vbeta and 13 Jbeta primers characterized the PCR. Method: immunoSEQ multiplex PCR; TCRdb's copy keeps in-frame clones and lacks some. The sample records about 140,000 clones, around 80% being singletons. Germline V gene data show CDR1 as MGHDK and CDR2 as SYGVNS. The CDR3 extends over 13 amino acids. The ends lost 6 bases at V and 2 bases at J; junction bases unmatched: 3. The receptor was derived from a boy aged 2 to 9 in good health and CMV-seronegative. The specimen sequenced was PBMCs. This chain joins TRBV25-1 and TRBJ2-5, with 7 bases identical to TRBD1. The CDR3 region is CASRGQVQETQYF. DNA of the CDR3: TGTGCCAGCAGAGGACAGGTACAAGAGACCCAGTACTTC.